This T cell receptor beta chain was found in a study of monozygotic twins with inflammatory bowel disease (dated by TCRdb to about 2019). For the wider study: The complete study included about 30 monozygotic twin pairs: 19 IBD-discordant Danish pairs and nine German pairs, of which four were IBD-concordant and five were IBD-discordant. Disease-associated traits were sought mainly through comparisons between IBD patients and their genetically identical healthy co-twins within discordant pairs. Each individual had, on average, about 151 000 unique TCRalpha sequences and 181 000 unique TCRbeta sequences available for analysis. Overall study results and their limits: Measured by the inverse Simpson index, TCRbeta repertoire diversity was lower in IBD patients than in their healthy co-twins. Concordant and discordant twins showed no difference in repertoire similarity, possibly because of limited statistical power. No single strong signal or clonotype linked to IBD turned up in the results, so the idea that one exists was not supported. The analysis was unable to tell apart different T cell subtypes. Background noise and inter-individual variability may have been introduced into the repertoires by the differing immunosuppressive treatments among patients. Compared with healthy twins, IBD patients had fewer clonotypes in common with other individuals, a difference most pronounced in patients showing signs of disease activity.

Libraries were built with 5' RACE. Each TCR library was prepared from about 4,000 ng of total RNA. For each sample, cDNA synthesis with SMARTScribe reverse transcriptase was split into eight separate reactions. During cDNA synthesis, unique molecular identifiers containing a 6-nucleotide sample barcode were introduced by template switching. Two nested PCRs of about 17 and 10 cycles amplified the TCRalpha and TCRbeta cDNA, and bead purification followed each PCR. Before amplification, the cDNA was both treated with uracil DNA-glycosylase and purified with the QIAquick PCR purification kit. The second PCR added Illumina TruSeq-compatible adapters along with sample-specific barcodes. TapeStation and Qubit were used to check library quality and concentration, and 5 ng of each library was pooled. Pooled libraries were sequenced on an Illumina HiSeq2500 single-index Rapid Run with 2 x 100 bp reads and custom sequencing primers. The original methods were these. MiGEC version 1.2.6 was used for UMI-based consensus assembly, which corrected PCR and sequencing errors. MiXCR version 2.1.1 handled V(D)J alignment, clonotype assembly and CDR3 extraction. To normalise gene usage, clonotype sharing and MAIT/NKT TCR abundance, the top 1000, 10 000 and 20 000 clonotypes in each sample were analysed. After downsampling to 27 000 UMIs, diversity was calculated as the inverse Simpson index using the vegan R package. Paired Mann-Whitney U tests were applied to discordant twin pairs, with Benjamini-Hochberg correction for multiple testing. Reads reprocessed by TCRdb are summarized as one entry per CDR3 protein sequence, and DNA is absent. The V and J calls, along with clone size, are taken from TCRdb and not from the paper's own processing. This specimen's table enumerates nearly 450,000 distinct CDR3 sequences. Jointly, the top ten make up roughly 2.3% of the sample.

From each donor, an approximately 2.5 ml peripheral blood sample was drawn into PAXgene tubes and stored at -80 degrees C. Without any T cell sorting, total RNA was extracted from whole blood using the PAXgene blood miRNA kit on an automated QIAcube. Peripheral blood from monozygotic twin pairs concordant or discordant for inflammatory bowel disease was subjected to deep TCRalpha and TCRbeta repertoire profiling with unique molecular barcoding. For every twin pair, smoking habits were documented, and each individual was categorised as a current, former or never smoker. Concerning this clonotype: Its antigen is currently not known.

From a lookup of the germline V gene (reference sequence), CDR1 and CDR2 are SEHNR and FQNEAQ. From cysteine to phenylalanine, the CDR3 is 15 amino acids long. No DNA is recorded. This receptor chain uses TRBV7-9 and TRBJ2-5. The TCR comes from a human donor with ulcerative colitis or Crohn's disease, or a healthy co-twin of an affected twin (not recorded which). The sequenced material came from blood. The CDR3 region has the sequence CASSLGVVFQETQYF.